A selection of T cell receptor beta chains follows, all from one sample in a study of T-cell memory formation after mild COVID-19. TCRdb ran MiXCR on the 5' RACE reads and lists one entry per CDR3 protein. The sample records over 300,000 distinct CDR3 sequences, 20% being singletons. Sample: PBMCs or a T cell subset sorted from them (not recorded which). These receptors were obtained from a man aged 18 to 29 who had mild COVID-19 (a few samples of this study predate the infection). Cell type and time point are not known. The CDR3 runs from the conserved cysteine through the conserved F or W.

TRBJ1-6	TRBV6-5	CASSYSRGTYNSPLHF
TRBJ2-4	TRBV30	CAWSLGTSGENIQYF
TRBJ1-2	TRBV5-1	CASSLVGGSVEYGYTF
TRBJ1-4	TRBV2	CASNLEGEKLFF
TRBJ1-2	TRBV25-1	CASSEPAERGGYTF
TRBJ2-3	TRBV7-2	CASSWTHTDTQYF
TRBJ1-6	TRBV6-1	CASSEARSSPLHF
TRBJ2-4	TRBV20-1	CSARKTAKNIQYF
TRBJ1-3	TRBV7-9	CASSSTLWDSTGNTIYF
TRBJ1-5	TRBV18	CASSPHNRAGQPQHF
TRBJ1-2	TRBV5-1	CASSFGPDILRYGYTF
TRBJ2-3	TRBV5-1	CASSLRQGWIDTQYF
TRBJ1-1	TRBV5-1	CASSLAATGFTEAFF
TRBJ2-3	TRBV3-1	CASSRRAGRTDTQYF
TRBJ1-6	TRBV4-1	CASSQDSDSRYSPLHF
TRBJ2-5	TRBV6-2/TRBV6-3	CASRDRRGTQETQYF
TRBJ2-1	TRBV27	CASSLGGVEQFF
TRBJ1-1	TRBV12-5	CASGSTDANTEAFF
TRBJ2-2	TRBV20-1	CSAADRGNTGELFF
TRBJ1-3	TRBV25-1	CASSDLGVGGNTIYF
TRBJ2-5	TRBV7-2	CASSVITSDQETQYF
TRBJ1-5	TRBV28	CASSLYKQPQHF
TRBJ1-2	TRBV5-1	CASSSSGTGNYGYTF
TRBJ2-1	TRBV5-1	CASSGQGAAYNEQFF
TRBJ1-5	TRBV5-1	CASSFGQGTQPQHF
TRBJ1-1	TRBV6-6	CASRQDRGRGITEAFF
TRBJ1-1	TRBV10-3	CAISDKQGGYTEAFF
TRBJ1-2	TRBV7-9	CASGGIYGYTF
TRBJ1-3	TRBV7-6	CASSLRWRGTPGNTIYF
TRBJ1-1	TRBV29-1	CSVEDSSGVKAFF
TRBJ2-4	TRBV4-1	CASSQEGRGGGIQYF
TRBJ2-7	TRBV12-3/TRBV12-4	CASTSGQGSYEQYF
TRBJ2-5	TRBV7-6	CASSLRAEGGETQYF
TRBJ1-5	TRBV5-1	CASSSGDRVGNQPQHF
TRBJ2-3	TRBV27	CAAAVGGGGFSTDTQYF
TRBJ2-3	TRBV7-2	CASSRQGNTDTQYF
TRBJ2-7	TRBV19	CASSPDRDTEQYF
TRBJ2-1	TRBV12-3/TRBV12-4	CASSPVGQGANEQFF
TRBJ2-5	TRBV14	CASSQVFSGAETQYF
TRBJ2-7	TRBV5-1	CASKLRNTGDEQYF
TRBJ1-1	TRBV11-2	CASSLDGNWGTEAFF
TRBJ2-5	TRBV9	CASSVAPVKRGGLETQYF
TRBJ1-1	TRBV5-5	CASTNGGWDTEAFF
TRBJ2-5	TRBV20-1	CSARGVETQYF
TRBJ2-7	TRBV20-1	CSARETSGGLREQYF
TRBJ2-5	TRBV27	CASSFGNPETQYF
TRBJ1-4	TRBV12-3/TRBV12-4	CASSLRVANEKLFF
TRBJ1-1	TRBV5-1	CASSLFDLGNTEAFF
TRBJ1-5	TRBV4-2	CASSQTDVDNQPQHF
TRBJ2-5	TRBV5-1	CASSLVQGGGETQYF